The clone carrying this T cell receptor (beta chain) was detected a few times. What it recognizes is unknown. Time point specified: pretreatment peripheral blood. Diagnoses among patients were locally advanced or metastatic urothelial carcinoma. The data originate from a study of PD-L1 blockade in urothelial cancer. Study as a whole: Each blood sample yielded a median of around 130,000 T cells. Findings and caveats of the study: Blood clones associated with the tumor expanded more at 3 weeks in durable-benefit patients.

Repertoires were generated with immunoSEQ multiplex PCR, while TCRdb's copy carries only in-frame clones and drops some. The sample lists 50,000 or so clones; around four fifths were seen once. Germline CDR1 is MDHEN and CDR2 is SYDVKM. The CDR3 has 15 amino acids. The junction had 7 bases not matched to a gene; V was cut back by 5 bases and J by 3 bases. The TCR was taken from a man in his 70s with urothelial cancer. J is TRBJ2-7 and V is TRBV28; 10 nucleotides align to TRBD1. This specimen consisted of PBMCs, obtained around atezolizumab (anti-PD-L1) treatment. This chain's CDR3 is CASSTPGQGNYEQYF. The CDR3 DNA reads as TGTGCCAGCAGTACTCCGGGACAGGGGAACTACGAGCAGTACTTC.